This TCR beta chain was obtained from a study of T cell responses to AZD1222 COVID-19 vaccine. Findings of the study overall: The repertoires were collected only after the peak T cell response.

With 5 bases clipped from V and 2 bases from J, the junction kept 6 bases outside the gene matches. The CDR3 loop spans 13 amino acids. Germline V CDR1 and CDR2: SQVTM, ANQGSEA. The data were produced by immunoSEQ multiplex PCR, yet TCRdb's version contains in-frame clones alone and is incomplete. The data hold 150,000 to 200,000 clones, with 85% to 95% observed a single time. Turning to this clone: Its antigen remains unidentified.

This TCR was recovered from an adult in good health. The source material was peripheral blood, sampled on day 0 of AZD1222 vaccination. The chain links TRBV29-1 to TRBJ2-7, with TRBD2 matching over 7 bases. The DNA of the CDR3 is TGCAGCGTTCAAGCGGGGAGTACCTACGAGCAGTACTTC. As protein: CSVQAGSTYEQYF.